Listed here are 5 T cell receptor beta chains from one sample, sequenced in a study of early T cells in non-severe SARS-CoV-2 infection. TCRdb reprocessed the 5' RACE reads with MiXCR, giving one entry per CDR3 protein. This table holds tens of thousands of distinct CDR3 sequences, roughly 6% found once. The sequenced sample was whole blood. These TCRs come from an adult who was a healthcare worker with PCR-confirmed SARS-CoV-2 infection or an uninfected control (not recorded which).

The chain recombines TRBV30 with TRBJ1-5; TRBD1 agrees at 10 bases. This CDR3 has 13 residues. The germline CDR1 and CDR2 sequences are GTSNPN and SVGIG (reference sequence). Unmatched junction bases numbered 2, after V lost 5 bases and J lost 4 bases. This CDR3 reads CAWDRGQNQPQHF. The CDR3 nucleotides are TGTGCCTGGGACAGGGGGCAAAATCAGCCCCAGCATTTT.

The table lists this clonotype with many counts. V usage is TRBV4-1 and J usage is TRBJ1-4; possibly TRBD1 for D (6 bases). This CDR3 has 17 amino acids. V was trimmed by 1 base and J by 3 bases, leaving 15 bases between them. Germline-derived CDR1 and CDR2 are MGHRA and YSYEKL. The CDR3 nucleotides are TGCGCCAGCAGCCAAGGGGCCGTGACAGGCCCTAATGAAAAACTGTTTTTT. Encoded protein: CASSQGAVTGPNEKLFF.

This clonotype was picked up many times. The chain combines TRBV5-1 with TRBJ2-3; no clear D gene. Germline CDR1 is SGHRS and CDR2 is YFSETQ. This CDR3 contains 12 residues. Deletions cut 0 bases from V and 5 bases from J, with 4 bases between. The DNA for the CDR3 is TGCGCCAGCAGCTTGGCCGGAGATACGCAGTATTTT. It yields the protein CASSLAGDTQYF.

The sample holds a few counts of this clonotype. This chain links TRBV18 with TRBJ2-4; unclear D gene. Germline-derived CDR1 and CDR2 are KGHSH and LQKENI. Trimming pared 6 bases from V and 2 bases from J, leaving 11 bases between. This CDR3 region has 14 residues. CDR3 amino acids: CASSPTQTKNIQYF. CDR3 bases: TGTGCCAGCTCCCCGACCCAGACCAAAAACATTCAGTACTTC.

This clonotype was detected a few times. The rearrangement uses TRBV20-1 and TRBJ2-7; tentatively, D is TRBD1 (7 bases). CDR3 length: 15 amino acids. Germline loops: CDR1 DFQATT, CDR2 SNEGSKA (reference sequence). V lost 3 bases, J lost 3 bases, and 18 bases lay in between. The CDR3 loop is CSASPSEGAFYEQYF. The CDR3 DNA reads TGCAGTGCTAGCCCTAGCGAGGGGGCATTCTACGAGCAGTACTTC.